This TCR beta chain was obtained from a study of blood T cell repertoires in COVID-19 (dated by TCRdb to the early 2020s). Notes on the research overall: The collaborator samples originated in the United States, Italy and Spain and spanned the acute and convalescent phases of COVID-19. The repertoires were released in a freely available public database intended as a resource for research on the immune response to SARS-CoV-2. The dataset comprised deeply sampled blood TCRbeta repertoires from subjects exposed to, actively infected with, or recovered from COVID-19. Samples came from the ongoing ImmuneRACE study (first 160 participants) plus 1,254 subjects from 6 global collaborators. The prospective study material was composed of cDNA or gDNA derived from T cells, B-cell-depleted T cells, or PBMCs. HLA class I and class II types, where available, came from metadata supplied by the sample provider rather than from assay-based typing. Nearly every sample came with metadata listing a de-identified subject ID, COVID-19 status, age in years and sex. The full study reports these points: The amount of clinical and demographic metadata varied by source and participant and was provided uncurated.

The immunoSEQ Assay, a bias-controlled multiplex PCR, was used to amplify TCRbeta CDR3 regions from genomic DNA. The source study handled its data this way. The number of nucleated cells in each sample was estimated from the amplification of reference gene primers within the assay. To quantify the absolute abundance of each unique TCRbeta CDR3 rearrangement, sequence reads were collapsed and filtered. For each sample, productive Simpson clonality was calculated as the square root of Simpson's diversity index over productive rearrangements. This is the immuneACCESS table as TCRdb keeps it, with only in-frame sequences that have V and J called. A part of the clones is gone; compared with another copy, unresolved V genes explain less than half, and the rest is unexplained. V and J calls and clone size follow that table, whereas D and trimming were derived from the DNA. The sample table shows tens of thousands of clones, and roughly 86% are seen once. In total, the top ten clones hold roughly 3.9% of the sample.

In Seattle, one collaborating source enrolled patients while the infection was active and tracked those patients longitudinally over the course of disease. Whole blood was collected in K2EDTA tubes by collaborating institutions according to the institutions' own protocols. For TCRbeta analysis, collaborator samples were shipped as frozen whole blood, as isolated PBMCs, or as DNA extracted from either sample type. Based on the germline V gene (reference sequence), the CDR1 and CDR2 sequences are MNHEY and SMNVEV. From V the trimming removes 8 bases and from J it removes 1 base, while the gene matches leave 5 bases of the junction unaccounted for. The CDR3 covers 13 residues, taking in both the cysteine and the phenylalanine. Solely the CDR3 DNA is kept, with 39 bases framed from the first base. This clone was recorded a few times. The specificity of this receptor is unknown. No per-base quality is available; no much larger clone lies one base away.

The sequence was collected from a man in his forties or fifties with COVID-19, enrolled during active disease. The sequence links TRBV27 to TRBJ2-7; 7 bases in the middle match TRBD2. Sequencing input: peripheral blood. CDR3 region: CASGRDGSYEQYF. The DNA reads as follows: TGTGCCAGCGGGAGGGACGGATCCTACGAGCAGTACTTC.